The clone carrying this T cell receptor (beta chain) was observed many times. The CDR3 runs to 15 residues. V lost 1 base and J lost 4; bases outside the gene matches: 2. Germline V CDR1 and CDR2: SGHRS, YFSETQ. This sample is part of a study of T-cell reconstitution after alpha-beta-depleted transplantation in children. Unique molecular identifiers were built into the TCRbeta library. A single record per CDR3 protein comes from TCRdb applying MiXCR to the PCR reads. The table lists about a million distinct CDR3 sequences, under 30% of them singletons. The rearrangement joins TRBV5-1 to TRBJ2-2; 9 bases match TRBD2. The specimen was PBMCs, mostly from graft donor cells, collected 360 days after TCRalphabeta/CD19-depleted stem cell transplant. The sequence came from a boy under two years old who had a stem cell transplant for SCID, so the T cells may come from the graft donor. The CDR3 DNA sequence: TGCGCCAGCAGCTTGCAGCGGGGGGCCACCGGGGAGCTGTTTTTT. Its protein is CASSLQRGATGELFF.